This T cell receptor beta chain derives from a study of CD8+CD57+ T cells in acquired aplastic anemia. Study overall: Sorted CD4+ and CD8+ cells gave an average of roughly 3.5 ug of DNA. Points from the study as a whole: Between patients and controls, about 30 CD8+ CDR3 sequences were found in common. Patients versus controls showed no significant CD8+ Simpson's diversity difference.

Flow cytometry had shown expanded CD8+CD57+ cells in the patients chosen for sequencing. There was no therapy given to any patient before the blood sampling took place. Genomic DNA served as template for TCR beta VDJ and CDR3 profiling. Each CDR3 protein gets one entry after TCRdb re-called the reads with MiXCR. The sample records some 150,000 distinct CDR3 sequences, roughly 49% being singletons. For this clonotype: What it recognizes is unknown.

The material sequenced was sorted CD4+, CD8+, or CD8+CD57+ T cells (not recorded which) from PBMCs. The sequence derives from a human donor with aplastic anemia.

This chain's CDR3 is CASSTGTGANEQFF. For the CDR3, the DNA is TGTGCCAGTAGTACGGGGACAGGGGCGAATGAGCAGTTCTTC. V gene TRBV19 combines with J gene TRBJ2-1, with 10 bases matching TRBD1. The CDR3 contains 14 residues. CDR1 is LNHDA, CDR2 SQIVND, per germline (reference sequence). The junction had 4 bases not matched to a gene; V was cut back by 4 bases and J by 7 bases.